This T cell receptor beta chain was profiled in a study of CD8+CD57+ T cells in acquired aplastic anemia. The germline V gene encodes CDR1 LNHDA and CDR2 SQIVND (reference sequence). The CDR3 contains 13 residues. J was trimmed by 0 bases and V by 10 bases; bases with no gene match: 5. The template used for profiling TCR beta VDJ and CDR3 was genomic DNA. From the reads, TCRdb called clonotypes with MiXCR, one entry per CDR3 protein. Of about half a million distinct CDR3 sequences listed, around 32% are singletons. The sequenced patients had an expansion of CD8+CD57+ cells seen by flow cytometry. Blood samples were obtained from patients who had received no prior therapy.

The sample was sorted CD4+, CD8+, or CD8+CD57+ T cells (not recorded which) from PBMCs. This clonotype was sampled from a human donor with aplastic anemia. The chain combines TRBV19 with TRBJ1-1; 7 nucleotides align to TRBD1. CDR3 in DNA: TGTGCCACCGCGGGACAGTTGAACACTGAAGCTTTCTTT. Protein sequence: CATAGQLNTEAFF.